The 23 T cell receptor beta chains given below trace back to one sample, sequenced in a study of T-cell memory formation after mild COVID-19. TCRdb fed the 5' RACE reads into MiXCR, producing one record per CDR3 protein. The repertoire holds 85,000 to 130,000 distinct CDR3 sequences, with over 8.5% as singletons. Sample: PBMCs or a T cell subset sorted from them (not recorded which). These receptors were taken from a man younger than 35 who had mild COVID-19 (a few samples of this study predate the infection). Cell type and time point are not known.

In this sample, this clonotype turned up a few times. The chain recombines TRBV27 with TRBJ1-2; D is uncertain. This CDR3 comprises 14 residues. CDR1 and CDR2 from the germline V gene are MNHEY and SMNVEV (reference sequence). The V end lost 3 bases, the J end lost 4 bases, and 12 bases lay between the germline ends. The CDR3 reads CASSLSSGGYGYTF. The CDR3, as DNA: TGTGCCAGCAGTTTGAGCTCGGGAGGCTATGGCTACACCTTC.

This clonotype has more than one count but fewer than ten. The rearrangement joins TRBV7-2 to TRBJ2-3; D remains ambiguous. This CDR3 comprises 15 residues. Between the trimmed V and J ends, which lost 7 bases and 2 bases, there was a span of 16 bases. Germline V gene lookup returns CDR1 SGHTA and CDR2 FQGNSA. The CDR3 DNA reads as TGTGCCAGCACCATCCTCAACTACCTCACAGATACGCAGTATTTT. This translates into CASTILNYLTDTQYF.

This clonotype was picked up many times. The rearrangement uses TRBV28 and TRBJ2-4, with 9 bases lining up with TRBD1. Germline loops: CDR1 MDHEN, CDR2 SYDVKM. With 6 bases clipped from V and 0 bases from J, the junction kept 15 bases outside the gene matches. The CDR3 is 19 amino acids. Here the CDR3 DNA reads TGTGCCAGCAGAAGGGGACAGGGTTGGGAGGGACTAGCCAAAAACATTCAGTACTTC. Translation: CASRRGQGWEGLAKNIQYF.

CDR3: CASSLGHRGNEQFF. As DNA, the CDR3 is TGTGCCAGCAGCTTAGGACACCGGGGCAATGAGCAGTTCTTC. The chain couples TRBV7-2 to TRBJ2-1; possibly TRBD2 for D (5 bases). Per the germline V gene, CDR1 is SGHTA and CDR2 is FQGNSA. V was pared by 1 base and J by 6 bases, with 10 bases between. This CDR3 region has 14 residues. The whole variable domain, filled in from reference TRBV7-2 and TRBJ2-1, reads GAGVSQSPSNKVTEKGKDVELRCDPISGHTALYWYRQSLGQGLEFLIYFQGNSAPDKSGLPSDRFSAERTGGSVSTLTIQRTQQEDSAVYLCASSLGHRGNEQFFGPGTRLTVL.

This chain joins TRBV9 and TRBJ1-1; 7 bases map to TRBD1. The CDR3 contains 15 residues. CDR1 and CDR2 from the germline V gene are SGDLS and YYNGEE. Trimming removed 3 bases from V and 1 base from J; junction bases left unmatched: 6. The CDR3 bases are TGTGCCAGCAGCGCACCCGGGACAGCGAACACTGAAGCTTTCTTT. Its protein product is CASSAPGTANTEAFF.

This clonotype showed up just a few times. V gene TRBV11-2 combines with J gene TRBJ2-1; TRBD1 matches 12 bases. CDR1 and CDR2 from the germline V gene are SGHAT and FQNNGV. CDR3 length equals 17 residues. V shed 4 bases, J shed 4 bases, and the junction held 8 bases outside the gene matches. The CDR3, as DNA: TGTGCCAGCAGCTCCTATGGGACAGGGGGCAAGTACAATGAGCAGTTCTTC. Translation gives CASSSYGTGGKYNEQFF.

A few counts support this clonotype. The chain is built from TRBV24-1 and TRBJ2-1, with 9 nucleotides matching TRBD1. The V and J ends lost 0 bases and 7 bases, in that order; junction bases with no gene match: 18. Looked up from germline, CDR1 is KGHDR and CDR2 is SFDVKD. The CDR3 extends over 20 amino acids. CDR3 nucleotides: TGTGCCACCAGTGATTTGCCAGGTTCCACCTCCGGGACAGGGAAGAATGAGCAGTTCTTC. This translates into CATSDLPGSTSGTGKNEQFF.

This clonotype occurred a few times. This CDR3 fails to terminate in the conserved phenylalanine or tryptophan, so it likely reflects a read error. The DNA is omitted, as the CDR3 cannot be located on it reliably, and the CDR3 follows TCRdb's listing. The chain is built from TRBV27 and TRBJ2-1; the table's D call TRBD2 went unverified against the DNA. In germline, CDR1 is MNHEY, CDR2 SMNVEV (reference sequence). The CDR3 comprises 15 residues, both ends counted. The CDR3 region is CASSLSPGLAGGAIL.

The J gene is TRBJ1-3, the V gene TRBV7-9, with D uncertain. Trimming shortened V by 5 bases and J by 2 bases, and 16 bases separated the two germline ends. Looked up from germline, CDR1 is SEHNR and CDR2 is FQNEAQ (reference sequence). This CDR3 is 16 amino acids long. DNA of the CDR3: TGTGCCAGCAGCCCCTGGAGCAGTGCTCCTGGAAACACCATATATTTT. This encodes CASSPWSSAPGNTIYF.

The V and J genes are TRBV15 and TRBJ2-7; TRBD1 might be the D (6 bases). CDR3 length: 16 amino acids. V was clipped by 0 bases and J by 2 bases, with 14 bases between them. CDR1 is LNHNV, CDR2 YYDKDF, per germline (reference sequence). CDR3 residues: CATSRDWTEVAYEQYV. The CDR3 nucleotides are TGTGCCACCAGCAGAGATTGGACAGAAGTAGCCTACGAGCAGTACGTC.

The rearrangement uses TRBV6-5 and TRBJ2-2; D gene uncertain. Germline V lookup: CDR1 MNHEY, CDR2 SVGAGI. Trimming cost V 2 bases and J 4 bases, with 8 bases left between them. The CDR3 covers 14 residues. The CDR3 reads CASSYGLFTGELFF. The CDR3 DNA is TGTGCCAGCAGTTACGGTCTGTTCACCGGGGAGCTGTTTTTT.

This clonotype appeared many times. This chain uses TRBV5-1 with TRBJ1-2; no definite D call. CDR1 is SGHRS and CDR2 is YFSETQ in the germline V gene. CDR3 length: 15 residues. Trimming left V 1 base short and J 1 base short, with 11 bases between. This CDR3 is CASSLPRPFNYGYTF. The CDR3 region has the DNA TGCGCCAGCAGCTTGCCGCGCCCGTTTAACTATGGCTACACCTTC. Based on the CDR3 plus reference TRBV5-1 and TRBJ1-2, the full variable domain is KAGVTQTPRYLIKTRGQQVTLSCSPISGHRSVSWYQQTPGQGLQFLFEYFSETQRNKGNFPGRFSGRQFSNSRSEMNVSTLELGDSALYLCASSLPRPFNYGYTFGSGTRLTVV.

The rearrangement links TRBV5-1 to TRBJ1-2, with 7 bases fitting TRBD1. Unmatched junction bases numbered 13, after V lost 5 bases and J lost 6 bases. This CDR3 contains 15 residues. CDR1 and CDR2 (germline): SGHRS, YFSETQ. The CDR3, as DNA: TGCGCCAGCAGGATGACAGGGATGGGGAGTAATGGCTACACCTTC. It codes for CASRMTGMGSNGYTF. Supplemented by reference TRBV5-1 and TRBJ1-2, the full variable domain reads KAGVTQTPRYLIKTRGQQVTLSCSPISGHRSVSWYQQTPGQGLQFLFEYFSETQRNKGNFPGRFSGRQFSNSRSEMNVSTLELGDSALYLCASRMTGMGSNGYTFGSGTRLTVV.

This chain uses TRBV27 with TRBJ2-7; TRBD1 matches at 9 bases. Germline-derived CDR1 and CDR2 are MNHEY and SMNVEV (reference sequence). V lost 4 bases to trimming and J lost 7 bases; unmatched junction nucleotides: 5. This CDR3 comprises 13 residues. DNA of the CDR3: TGTGCCAGCAGTTGGACAGGGGCAGGTGAGCAGTACTTC. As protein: CASSWTGAGEQYF.

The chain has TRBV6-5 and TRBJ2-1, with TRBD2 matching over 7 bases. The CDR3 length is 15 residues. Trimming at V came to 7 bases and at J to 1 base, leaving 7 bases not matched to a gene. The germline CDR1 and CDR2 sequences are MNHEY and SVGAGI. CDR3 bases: TGTGCCAGCAAGAAGCGGGGCACATCCTACAATGAGCAGTTCTTC. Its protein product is CASKKRGTSYNEQFF.

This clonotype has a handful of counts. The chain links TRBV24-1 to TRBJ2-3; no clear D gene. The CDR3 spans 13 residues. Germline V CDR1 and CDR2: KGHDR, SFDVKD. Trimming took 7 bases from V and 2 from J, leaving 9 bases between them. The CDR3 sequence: CATSTVDTDTQYF. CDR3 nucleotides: TGTGCCACCAGCACAGTAGACACAGATACGCAGTATTTT.

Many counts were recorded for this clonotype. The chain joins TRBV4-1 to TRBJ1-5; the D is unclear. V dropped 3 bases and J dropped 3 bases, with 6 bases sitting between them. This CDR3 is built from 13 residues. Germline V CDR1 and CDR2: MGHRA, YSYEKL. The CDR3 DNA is TGCGCCAGCAGCCACGGGTCCAATCAGCCCCAGCATTTT. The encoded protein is CASSHGSNQPQHF.

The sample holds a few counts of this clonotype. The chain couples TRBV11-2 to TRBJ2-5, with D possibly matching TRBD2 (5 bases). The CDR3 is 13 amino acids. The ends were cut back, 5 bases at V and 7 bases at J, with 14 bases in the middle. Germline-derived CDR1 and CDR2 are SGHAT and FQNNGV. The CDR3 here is CASSPAGEGTQYF. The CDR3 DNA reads TGTGCCAGCAGCCCCGCGGGCGAAGGGACCCAGTACTTC. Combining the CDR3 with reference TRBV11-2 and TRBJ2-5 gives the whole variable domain EAGVAQSPRYKIIEKRQSVAFWCNPISGHATLYWYQQILGQGPKLLIQFQNNGVVDDSQLPKDRFSAERLKGVDSTLKIQPAKLEDSAVYLCASSPAGEGTQYFGPGTRLLVL.

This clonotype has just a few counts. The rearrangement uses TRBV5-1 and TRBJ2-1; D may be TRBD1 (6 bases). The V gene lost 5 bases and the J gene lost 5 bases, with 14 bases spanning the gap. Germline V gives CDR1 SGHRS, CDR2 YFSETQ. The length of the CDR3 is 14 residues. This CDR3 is CASRGAGNHNEQFF. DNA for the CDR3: TGCGCCAGCAGGGGGGCCGGGAATCACAATGAGCAGTTCTTC.

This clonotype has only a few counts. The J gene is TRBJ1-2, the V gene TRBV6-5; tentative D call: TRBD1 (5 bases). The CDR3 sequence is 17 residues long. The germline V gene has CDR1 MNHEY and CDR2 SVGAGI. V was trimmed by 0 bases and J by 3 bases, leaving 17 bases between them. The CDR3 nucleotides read TGTGCCAGCAGTTACTCGATTGAAGGGGCCGCTGACTATGGCTACACCTTC. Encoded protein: CASSYSIEGAADYGYTF.

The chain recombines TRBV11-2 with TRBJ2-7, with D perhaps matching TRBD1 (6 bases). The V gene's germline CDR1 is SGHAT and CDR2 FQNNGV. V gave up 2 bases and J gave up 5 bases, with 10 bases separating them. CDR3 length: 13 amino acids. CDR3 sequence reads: CASSLNRGNEQYF. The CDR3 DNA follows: TGTGCCAGCAGCTTAAATAGGGGGAACGAGCAGTACTTC.

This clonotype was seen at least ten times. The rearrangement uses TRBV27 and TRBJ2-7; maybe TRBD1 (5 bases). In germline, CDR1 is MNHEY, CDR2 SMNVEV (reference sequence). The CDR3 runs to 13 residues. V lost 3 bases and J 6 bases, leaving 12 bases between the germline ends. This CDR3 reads CASSLTARVEQYF. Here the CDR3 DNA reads TGTGCCAGCAGTTTGACAGCTCGGGTCGAGCAGTACTTC.

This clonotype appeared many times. CDR3 coding DNA: TGTGCCAGCAGCCAAGAAGTACACGGCTCCTACGAGCAGTACTTC. Protein: CASSQEVHGSYEQYF. V and J are TRBV4-2 and TRBJ2-7; D gene unclear. The germline V gene has CDR1 LGHNA and CDR2 YNFKEQ. V was clipped by 0 bases and J by 0 bases, with 9 bases between them. CDR3 length: 15 amino acids.